This T cell receptor beta chain was sequenced during a study of cytotoxic CD8 clonotypes in ibrutinib-treated CLL. Study-wide background: The study included about 11 relapsed/refractory and about 16 treatment-naive patients; roughly 17 had IGHV unmutated disease. Response was recorded as partial in 24 patients and complete in 2; at median roughly 63 months, approximately 14 remained remitted and about twelve had progressed.

Whole-study findings and limits: Patients showed higher baseline clonality than age-matched healthy donors, and it tracked circulating CD8+ T-cell counts.

This clone was seen a single time. Antigen unknown. Produced via immunoSEQ multiplex PCR; TCRdb's table is partial and in-frame only. The sample consists of over 120,000 clones, roughly 83% of them appearing once. Trimming took 5 bases from V and 2 from J; bases not matched to a gene: 11. Germline V gives CDR1 LGHNA, CDR2 YSLEER. The CDR3 spans 16 residues. The receptor's source is a human donor with chronic lymphocytic leukemia. The chain combines TRBV4-3 with TRBJ2-7; the match to TRBD1 covers 8 bases. Sequencing was performed on PBMCs, taken after 12 months of ibrutinib treatment. The CDR3 spells CASSFSPGQAPYEQYF. The CDR3 nucleotides are TGCGCCAGCAGCTTCAGCCCGGGACAGGCCCCCTACGAGCAGTACTTC.